The clone carrying this T cell receptor (beta chain) was counted many times. RNA extraction was followed by reverse transcription into cDNA, which acted as the sequencing template. The method was immunoSEQ multiplex PCR; TCRdb's version includes in-frame clones alone and lacks a portion of them. Here the sample spans 210,000 or so clones, more than 55% being singletons. Germline-derived CDR1 and CDR2 are SGHRS and YFSETQ. V was pared by 4 bases and J by 8 bases, with 18 bases of the junction left unmatched. The CDR3 loop spans 20 amino acids. The data belong to a study of CD8+ T cells in alopecia areata. Treatment indicated: oral pan-JAK inhibitor, 5-10 mg twice daily.

Sequenced here: CD4+ T cells sorted from blood, sampled around week 44, from a patient treated with tofacitinib. The receptor comes from a human donor with alopecia areata. This chain links TRBV5-1 with TRBJ2-2, with 15 bases identical to TRBD2. CDR3 DNA sequence: TGCGCCAGCAGCACAGGACTAGCGGGGGGGACGCAGGCCACCGGAGGGGAGCTGTTTTTT. It yields the protein CASSTGLAGGTQATGGELFF.